These 15 T cell receptor beta chains share one sample of origin, sequenced in a study of blood T cell repertoires in COVID-19. The method was immunoSEQ multiplex PCR; TCRdb's version includes in-frame clones alone and lacks a portion of them. The table has about 440,000 clones, about 91% seen once. Material for sequencing was peripheral blood. Receptors were obtained from a woman aged 45-59 years with COVID-19, enrolled during active disease.

The DNA for the CDR3 is TGTGCCACCAGCAGAGAGGGACAGGACCTGCATAGCAATCAGCCCCAGCATTTT. It translates to CATSREGQDLHSNQPQHF. The chain combines TRBV15 with TRBJ1-5; 8 positions agree with TRBD1. The V and J ends lost 0 bases and 0 bases, in that order; junction bases with no gene match: 7. The CDR3 spans 18 residues. Germline V gene lookup returns CDR1 LNHNV and CDR2 YYDKDF (reference sequence).

This chain joins TRBV2 and TRBJ2-7; D is undetermined. V dropped 3 bases and J dropped 5 bases, with 11 bases sitting between them. Germline values: CDR1 SNHLY, CDR2 FYNNEI. The CDR3 is made up of 13 amino acids. CDR3 residues: CASSEAEAHEQYF. CDR3 nucleotide sequence: TGTGCCAGCAGTGAGGCAGAGGCGCACGAGCAGTACTTC.

The chain joins TRBV7-8 to TRBJ1-5, with TRBD1 identical over 9 bases. CDR3 length: 16 residues. V was pared by 2 bases and J by 0 bases, with 2 bases of the junction left unmatched. Per germline, CDR1 SGHVS and CDR2 FQNEAQ. The CDR3 sequence: CASSLYRGHSNQPQHF. The CDR3 DNA reads TGTGCCAGCAGCTTATACAGGGGGCATAGCAATCAGCCCCAGCATTTT.

The rearrangement joins TRBV6-2 or TRBV6-3 to TRBJ2-6; no clear D gene. CDR3 length: 16 residues. The ends were cut back, 5 bases at V and 3 bases at J, with 14 bases in the middle. Germline V gene data show CDR1 as MNHEY and CDR2 as SVGEGT. The CDR3 region has the DNA TGTGCCAGCAGTAAACAGACGGTACGTGGGGCCAACGTCCTGACTTTC. Protein: CASSKQTVRGANVLTF.

V usage is TRBV24-1 and J usage is TRBJ2-6; 7 positions agree with TRBD1. V was clipped by 3 bases and J by 9 bases; unmatched bases: 7. This CDR3 is 15 amino acids long. CDR1 is KGHDR and CDR2 is SFDVKD in the germline V gene. The CDR3 bases are TGTGCCACCAGTGATGAAAGGGGGCCCGTCAACGTCCTGACTTTC. Translated: CATSDERGPVNVLTF.

The chain is built from TRBV6-4 and TRBJ2-7; possible D gene TRBD1, 7 bases. V lost 2 bases and J 1 base, leaving 12 bases between the germline ends. The CDR3 consists of 15 residues. From germline, CDR1 is MRHNA and CDR2 SNTAGT. The CDR3 bases are TGTGCCAGCAGTGACCCGGGGGACAGTTCCTACGAGCAGTACTTC. Its protein is CASSDPGDSSYEQYF.

The rearrangement links TRBV3-1 (or the pseudogene TRBV3-2) to TRBJ2-7; D might be TRBD1 (7 bases). Trimming cost V 4 bases and J 4 bases, with 17 bases left between them. In germline, CDR1 is LGHDT, CDR2 YNNKEL (reference sequence). The CDR3 is 15 residues long. CDR3 DNA sequence: TGTGCCAGCAGCCGCTTACAGGGGACTCGTTACGAGCAGTACTTC. It codes for CASSRLQGTRYEQYF.

As to this clone: This sample also contains other DNA sequences that code for the same CDR3. The chain couples TRBV3-1 (or the pseudogene TRBV3-2) to TRBJ1-1, with 7 bases fitting TRBD1. Germline V gene sequence: CDR1 LGHDT, CDR2 YNNKEL (reference sequence). The ends lost 3 bases at V and 4 bases at J; junction bases unmatched: 2. CDR3 length equals 13 residues. CDR3 region: CASSHPGGTEAFF. CDR3 nucleotide sequence: TGTGCCAGCAGCCACCCAGGGGGCACTGAAGCTTTCTTT.

The V and J genes are TRBV10-2 and TRBJ1-5, with 8 nucleotides matching TRBD1. This CDR3 comprises 15 residues. CDR1 is WSHSY, CDR2 SAAADI, per germline. V was pared by 0 bases and J by 6 bases, with 4 bases of the junction left unmatched. The CDR3 DNA sequence: TGCGCCAGCAGTGAGTCGACAGGGGTCAGTCAGCCCCAGCATTTT. Protein sequence: CASSESTGVSQPQHF.

The rearrangement uses TRBV1 and TRBJ1-2; the table calls TRBD1, which could not be checked here. TRBV1 is a recognized pseudogene. CDR3 length equals 13 residues. The CDR3 coding sequence is TGCACCAGCAGCTCGACAGGGGAGAATGGCTACACCTTC. Its translation: CTSSSTGENGYTF.

This chain joins TRBV3-1 (or the pseudogene TRBV3-2) and TRBJ1-1, with TRBD1 matching 7 bases. Germline loops: CDR1 LGHDT, CDR2 YNNKEL (reference sequence). The CDR3 extends over 13 amino acids. Unmatched junction bases numbered 3, after V lost 8 bases and J lost 0 bases. The CDR3 nucleotides are TGTGCCAGCGGGACAGTCATGAACACTGAAGCTTTCTTT. Its translation: CASGTVMNTEAFF.

The rearrangement links TRBV27 to TRBJ2-7; maybe TRBD1 (5 bases). Trimming stripped 6 bases from V and 1 base from J, with 7 bases between. The CDR3 spans 12 residues. Germline-derived CDR1 and CDR2 are MNHEY and SMNVEV (reference sequence). The CDR3 sequence: CASRDISYEQYF. CDR3 bases: TGTGCCAGCAGGGACATTTCCTACGAGCAGTACTTC.

The chain links TRBV6-5 to TRBJ1-5; the D gene is possibly TRBD1 (5 bases). Germline V gene sequence: CDR1 MNHEY, CDR2 SVGAGI. CDR3 length equals 15 residues. V was pared by 6 bases and J by 8 bases, with 20 bases between. In nucleotides, the CDR3 is TGTGCCAGCAGACCTCTCGACAGCCCCGAGGAGCCCCAGCATTTT. It codes for CASRPLDSPEEPQHF.

V usage is TRBV5-1 and J usage is TRBJ2-3; 7 bases are shared with TRBD1. The trim removed 2 bases at V and 7 bases at J, leaving 7 bases unmatched. This CDR3 has 14 amino acids. CDR1 and CDR2 from the germline V gene are SGHRS and YFSETQ. CDR3: CASSLEGATYTQYF. The CDR3 DNA sequence: TGCGCCAGCAGCTTAGAGGGGGCAACGTATACGCAGTATTTT.

This clone showed up just once. The chain recombines TRBV27 with TRBJ2-5; TRBD2 matches 7 bases. Germline assignment: CDR1 MNHEY and CDR2 SMNVEV (reference sequence). The CDR3 has 13 amino acids. J lost 5 bases, V lost 6 bases, and 6 bases had no gene match. Here the CDR3 reads CASRSAGFETQYF. CDR3 nucleotide sequence: TGTGCCAGCAGGTCAGCGGGGTTTGAGACCCAGTACTTC.